This paragraph reports one TCR beta chain. What it binds is unknown. Amplified regions were TCR beta CDR3 sequences from RNA transcripts. HTBI primers drove first-round RT-PCR of the TCR CDR3. TCRdb reanalysed the multiplex PCR reads using MiXCR and keeps one entry per CDR3 protein. The repertoire holds fewer than 450,000 distinct CDR3 sequences, with roughly 18% as singletons. The sample is drawn from a study of T cells in Graves' hyperthyroidism and ophthalmopathy. In germline, CDR1 is MNHEY, CDR2 SMNVEV (reference sequence). V lost 6 bases, J lost 3 bases, and 17 bases lay in between. This CDR3 contains 15 residues. General study findings and limits: Most thyroid clonotypes expanded above 0.001 were also detected in blood.

Material for sequencing was blood. This TCR was sampled from a man between 18 and 35 years old with Graves' ophthalmopathy. The rearrangement uses TRBV27 and TRBJ1-1; D call uncertain. The CDR3 here is CASRVRIAADTEAFF. The CDR3 region has the DNA TGTGCCAGCAGGGTCCGAATCGCGGCGGACACTGAAGCTTTCTTT.